This TCR beta chain was recovered during a study of CD8 T cells in Susac syndrome. Broader study findings: About 5 Susac-specific public clones appeared in CD8+ TEMRA repertoires, and around 16 in total CD8+ repertoires. Among people with Susac, CD8+ clonal expansion was greatest in TEMRA cells and active patients.

Germline lookup yields CDR1 LGHNA and CDR2 YSLEER. Trimming removed 0 bases at V and 3 bases at J, with 11 bases between. CDR3 length equals 15 residues. RNA, at about 0.5 to 1 ug, was reverse transcribed with random hexamers. By means of immunoSEQ multiplex PCR, TCR beta CDR3 spanning 54 Vbeta and 13 Jbeta underwent amplification. A single record per CDR3 protein comes from TCRdb applying MiXCR to the immunoSEQ multiplex PCR reads. The sample has roughly 86,000 distinct CDR3 sequences, approximately 96% seen once. With respect to this clonotype: Its antigen remains unidentified.

Material: CD8+ T cells from PBMCs. The sequence derives from a human donor with Susac syndrome. V usage is TRBV4-3 and J usage is TRBJ1-2; D uncertain. The CDR3 DNA follows: TGCGCCAGCAGCCAAGATCGTTCAACAGACTATGGCTACACCTTC. Its protein is CASSQDRSTDYGYTF.